The present TCR beta chain was sequenced within a study of T cell responses to AZD1222 COVID-19 vaccine. Study-wide background: Doses given second, at about 4 or about 12 weeks, were pooled. Study-level results: Close to half of spike-specific TCRs reportedly recognize unmutated variant regions. Spike-specific TCR breadth and depth grew following two AZD1222 doses. Among vaccine-associated CD4 TCRs, coverage spanned spike, with dominance at 160-218 and 743-854.

Germline assignment: CDR1 SGHAT and CDR2 FQNNGV. This CDR3 comprises 13 residues. V lost 2 bases and J lost 2, with 1 base in between. TCRdb keeps only in-frame clones here, not all; method: immunoSEQ multiplex PCR. The sample lists roughly 190,000 clones, approximately 92% occurring once. This clone showed up just once. Its target is not known. V usage is TRBV11-2 and J usage is TRBJ1-6; no firm D call. This clonotype originated in an adult in good health. This specimen was peripheral blood, taken on day 0 of AZD1222 vaccination. CDR3 residues: CASSLPYNSPLHF. DNA of the CDR3: TGTGCCAGCAGCTTACCCTATAATTCACCCCTCCACTTT.